The sequence of this T cell receptor (beta chain) was determined in a study of identical twins. The germline gives CDR1 SEHNR, CDR2 FQNEAQ (reference sequence). The CDR3 length is 16 residues. The trim removed 5 bases at V and 1 base at J, leaving 9 bases unmatched. Each CDR3 protein gets one entry after TCRdb re-called the 5' RACE reads with MiXCR. Among roughly 250,000 distinct CDR3 sequences listed, around 15% were seen once. This clonotype was obtained from a woman between 18 and 29 years old in good health. The chain carries TRBV7-9 and TRBJ2-7; 9 bases map to TRBD2. Sequencing was performed on memory (CD45RO+) T cells sorted from blood. As DNA, the CDR3 is TGTGCCAGCAGCGCATCCAGCGGGAGGCTTTCCTACGAGCAGTACTTC. Protein product: CASSASSGRLSYEQYF.